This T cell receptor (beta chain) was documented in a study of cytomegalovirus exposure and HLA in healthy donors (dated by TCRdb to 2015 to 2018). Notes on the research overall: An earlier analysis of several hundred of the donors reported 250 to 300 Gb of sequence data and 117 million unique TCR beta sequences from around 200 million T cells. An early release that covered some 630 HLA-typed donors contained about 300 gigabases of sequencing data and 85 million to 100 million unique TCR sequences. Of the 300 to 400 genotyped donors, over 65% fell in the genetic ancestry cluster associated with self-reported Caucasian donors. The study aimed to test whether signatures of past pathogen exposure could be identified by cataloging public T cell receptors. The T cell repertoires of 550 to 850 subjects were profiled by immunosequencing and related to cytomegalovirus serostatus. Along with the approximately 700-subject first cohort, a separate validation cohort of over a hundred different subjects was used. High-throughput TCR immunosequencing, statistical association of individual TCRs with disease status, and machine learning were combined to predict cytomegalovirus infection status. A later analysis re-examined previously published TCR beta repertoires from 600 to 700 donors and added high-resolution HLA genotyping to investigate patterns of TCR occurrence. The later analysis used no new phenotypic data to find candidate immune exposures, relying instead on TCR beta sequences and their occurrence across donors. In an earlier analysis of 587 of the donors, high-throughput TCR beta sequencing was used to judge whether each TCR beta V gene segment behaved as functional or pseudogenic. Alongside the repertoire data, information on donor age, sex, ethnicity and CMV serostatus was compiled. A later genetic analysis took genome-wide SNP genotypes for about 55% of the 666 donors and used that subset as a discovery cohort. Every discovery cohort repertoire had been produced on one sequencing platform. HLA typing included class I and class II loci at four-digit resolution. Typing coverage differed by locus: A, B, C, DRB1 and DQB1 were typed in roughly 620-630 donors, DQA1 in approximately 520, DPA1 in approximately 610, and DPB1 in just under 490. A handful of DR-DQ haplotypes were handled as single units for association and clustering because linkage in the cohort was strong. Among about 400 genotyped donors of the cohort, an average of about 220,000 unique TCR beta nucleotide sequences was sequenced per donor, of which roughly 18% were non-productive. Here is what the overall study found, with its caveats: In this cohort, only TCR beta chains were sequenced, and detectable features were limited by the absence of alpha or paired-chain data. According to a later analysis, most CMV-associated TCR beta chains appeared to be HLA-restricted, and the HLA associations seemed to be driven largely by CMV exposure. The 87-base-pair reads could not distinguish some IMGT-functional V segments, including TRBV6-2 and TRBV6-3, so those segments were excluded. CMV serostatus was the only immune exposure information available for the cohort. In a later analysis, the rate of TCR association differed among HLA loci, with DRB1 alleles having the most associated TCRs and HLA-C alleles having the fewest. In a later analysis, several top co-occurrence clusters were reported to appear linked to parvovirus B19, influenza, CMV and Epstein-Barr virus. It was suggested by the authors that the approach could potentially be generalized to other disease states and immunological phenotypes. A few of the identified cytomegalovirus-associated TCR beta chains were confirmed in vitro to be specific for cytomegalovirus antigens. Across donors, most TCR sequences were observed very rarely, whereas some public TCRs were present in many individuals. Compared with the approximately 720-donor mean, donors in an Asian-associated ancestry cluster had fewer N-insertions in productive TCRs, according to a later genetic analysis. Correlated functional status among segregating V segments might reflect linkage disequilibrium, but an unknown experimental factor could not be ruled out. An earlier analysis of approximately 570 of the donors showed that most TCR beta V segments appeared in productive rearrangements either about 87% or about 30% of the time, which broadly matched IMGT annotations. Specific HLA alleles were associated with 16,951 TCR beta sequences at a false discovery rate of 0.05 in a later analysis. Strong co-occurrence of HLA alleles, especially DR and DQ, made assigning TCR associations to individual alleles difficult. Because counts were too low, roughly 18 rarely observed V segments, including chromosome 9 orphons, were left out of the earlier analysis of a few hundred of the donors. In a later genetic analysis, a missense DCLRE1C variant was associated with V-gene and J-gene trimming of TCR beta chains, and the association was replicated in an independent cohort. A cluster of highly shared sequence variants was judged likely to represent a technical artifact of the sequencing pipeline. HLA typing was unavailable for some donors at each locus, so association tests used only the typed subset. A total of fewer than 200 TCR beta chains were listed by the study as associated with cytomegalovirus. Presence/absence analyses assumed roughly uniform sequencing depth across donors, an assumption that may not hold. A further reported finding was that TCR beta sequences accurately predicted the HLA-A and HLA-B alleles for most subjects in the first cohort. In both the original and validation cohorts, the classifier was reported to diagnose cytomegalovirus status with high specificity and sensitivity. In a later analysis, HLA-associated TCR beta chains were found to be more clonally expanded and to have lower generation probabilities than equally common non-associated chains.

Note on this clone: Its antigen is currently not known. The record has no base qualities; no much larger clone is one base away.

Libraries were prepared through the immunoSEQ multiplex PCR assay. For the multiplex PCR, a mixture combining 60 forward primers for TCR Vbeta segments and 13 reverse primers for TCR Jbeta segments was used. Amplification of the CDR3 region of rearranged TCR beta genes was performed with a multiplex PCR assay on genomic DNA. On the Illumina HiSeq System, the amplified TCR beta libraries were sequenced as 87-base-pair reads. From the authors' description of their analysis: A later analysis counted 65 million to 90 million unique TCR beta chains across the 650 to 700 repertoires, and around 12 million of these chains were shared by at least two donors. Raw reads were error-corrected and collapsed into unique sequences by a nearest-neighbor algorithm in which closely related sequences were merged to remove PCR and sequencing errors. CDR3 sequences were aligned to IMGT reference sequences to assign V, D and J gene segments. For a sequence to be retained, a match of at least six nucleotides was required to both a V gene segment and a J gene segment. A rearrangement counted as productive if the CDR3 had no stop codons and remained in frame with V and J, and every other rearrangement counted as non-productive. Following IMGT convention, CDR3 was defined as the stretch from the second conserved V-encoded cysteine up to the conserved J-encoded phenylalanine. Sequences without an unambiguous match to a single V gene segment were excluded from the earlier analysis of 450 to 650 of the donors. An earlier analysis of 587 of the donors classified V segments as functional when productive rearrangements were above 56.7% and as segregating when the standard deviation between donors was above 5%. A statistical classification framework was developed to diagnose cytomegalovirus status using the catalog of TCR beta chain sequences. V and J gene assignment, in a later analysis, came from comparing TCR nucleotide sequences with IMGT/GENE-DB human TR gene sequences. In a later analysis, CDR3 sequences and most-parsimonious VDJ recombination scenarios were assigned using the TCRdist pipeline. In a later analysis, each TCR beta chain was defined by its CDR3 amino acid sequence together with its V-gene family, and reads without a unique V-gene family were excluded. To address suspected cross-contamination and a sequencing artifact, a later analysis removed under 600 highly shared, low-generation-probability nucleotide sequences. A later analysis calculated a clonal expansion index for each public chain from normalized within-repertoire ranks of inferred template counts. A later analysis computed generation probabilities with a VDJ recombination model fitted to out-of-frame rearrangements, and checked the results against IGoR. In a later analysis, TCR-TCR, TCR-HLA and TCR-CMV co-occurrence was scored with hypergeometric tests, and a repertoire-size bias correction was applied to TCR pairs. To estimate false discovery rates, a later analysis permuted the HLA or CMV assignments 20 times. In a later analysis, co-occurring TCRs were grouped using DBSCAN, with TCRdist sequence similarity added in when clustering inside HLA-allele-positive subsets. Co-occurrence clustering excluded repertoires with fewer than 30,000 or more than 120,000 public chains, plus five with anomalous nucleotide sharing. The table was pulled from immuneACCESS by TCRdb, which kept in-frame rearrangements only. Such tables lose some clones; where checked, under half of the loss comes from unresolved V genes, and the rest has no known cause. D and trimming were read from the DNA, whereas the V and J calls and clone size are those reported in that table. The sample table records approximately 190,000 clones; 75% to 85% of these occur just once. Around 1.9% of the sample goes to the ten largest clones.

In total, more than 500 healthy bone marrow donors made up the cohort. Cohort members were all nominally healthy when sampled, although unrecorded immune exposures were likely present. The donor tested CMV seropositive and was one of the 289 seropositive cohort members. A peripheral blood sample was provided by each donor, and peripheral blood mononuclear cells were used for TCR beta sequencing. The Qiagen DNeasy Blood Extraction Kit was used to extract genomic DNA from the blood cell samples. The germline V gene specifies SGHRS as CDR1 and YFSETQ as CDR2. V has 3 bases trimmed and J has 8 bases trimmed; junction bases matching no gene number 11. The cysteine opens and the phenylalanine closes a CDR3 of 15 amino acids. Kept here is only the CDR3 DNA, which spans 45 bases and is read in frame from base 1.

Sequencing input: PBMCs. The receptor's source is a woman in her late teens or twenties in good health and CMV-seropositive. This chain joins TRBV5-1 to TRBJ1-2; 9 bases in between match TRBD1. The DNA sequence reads TGCGCCAGCAGCTCCCACGGACAGGGGCCTGGGGGCTACACCTTC. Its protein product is CASSSHGQGPGGYTF.